What follows is one TCR beta chain and its context. These data originate in a study of blood T cell repertoires in COVID-19. Profiling relied on immunoSEQ multiplex PCR, and the TCRdb table lists in-frame clones only, not all of them. Among roughly 190,000 clones listed, approximately 84% were seen once. Looked up from germline, CDR1 is LNHDA and CDR2 is SQIVND (reference sequence). CDR3 length: 16 amino acids. V gave up 6 bases and J gave up 4 bases; unmatched junction bases: 10. The rearrangement joins TRBV19 to TRBJ2-2, with 8 bases matching TRBD1. The sequence derives from a human donor with acute or convalescent COVID-19. The donor label of this sample is uncertain. The sequenced material came from peripheral blood. Here the CDR3 DNA reads TGTGCCAGTAGCTTTCCCGGGACAGGTTCCACCGGGGAGCTGTTTTTT. The encoded protein is CASSFPGTGSTGELFF.